The source of this T cell receptor beta chain is a study of shared clonotypes between healthy human individuals. Only in-frame clones appear in the TCRdb table, and some are missing; sequencing was by immunoSEQ multiplex PCR. The repertoire holds hundreds of thousands of clones, roughly 95% seen once, with 0.11% in the top ten. CD8 cells regarded as naive lacked CD45RO, were positively chosen for CCR7, and omitted terminally differentiated effector memory CD45RA+ cells. The CDR3 sequence is 13 residues long. Germline loops: CDR1 SNHLY, CDR2 FYNNEI. J is TRBJ2-5 and V is TRBV2; D tentatively fits TRBD1 or TRBD2 (5 bases each). The tail of the sequence fits TRBJ2-7 better, so the J call may be wrong. This clonotype originated in a woman under 40 in good health. The sequencing input was naive CD8+ T cells sorted from blood. CDR3 sequence (DNA): TGTGCCAGCAGTTCCGGGACCACCTACGAGCAGTACTTC. It is translated as CASSSGTTYEQYF.